This T cell receptor beta chain was sequenced in a study of blood T cell repertoires in COVID-19. About the study: Spain, Italy and the United States supplied samples that represented acute and convalescent COVID-19.

How the authors handled the data: Nucleated cell number was recorded as an estimate derived from reference gene primer amplification. TCRdb keeps only in-frame clones here, not all; method: immunoSEQ multiplex PCR. V and J calls and clone size are given by that table; D and trimming were obtained from the DNA. The table has around 240,000 clones, more than 70% seen once. Germline V lookup: CDR1 SGHTA, CDR2 FQGNSA. The CDR3 spans 14 residues. J lost 9 bases, V lost 0 bases, and 4 bases had no gene match. Two negative PCRs, clearance, or symptom resolution characterized the recovered Cohort 3 donors. V and J are TRBV7-2 and TRBJ2-2; the match to TRBD1 covers 7 bases. The clonotype comes from a woman aged 45-60 years who had recovered from COVID-19. Sequencing was performed on PBMCs or T cells enriched from blood (not recorded which). DNA for the CDR3: TGTGCCAGCAGCTTAGCGGACAGGACAAGGGAGCTGTTTTTT. Translated: CASSLADRTRELFF.